This T cell receptor (beta chain) was retrieved from a study of cytomegalovirus exposure and HLA in healthy donors. TCRdb keeps only in-frame clones here, not all; method: immunoSEQ multiplex PCR. The data contain tens of thousands of clones, 85% to 95% of them seen just once; the ten biggest clones take up approximately 2.5%. Sample: PBMCs. This clonotype was obtained from a man aged 18 to 29 in good health and CMV-seronegative.

The CDR3 is CASSDPGQVYEQYF. DNA of the CDR3: TGTGCCAGCAGCGACCCGGGACAGGTCTACGAGCAGTACTTC. The chain employs TRBV28 and TRBJ2-7; TRBD1 agrees at 8 bases. Losses at the gene ends were 6 bases for V and 3 bases for J; bases not matched to a gene: 7. This CDR3 spans 14 amino acids. The germline V gene encodes CDR1 MDHEN and CDR2 SYDVKM.